These T cell receptor beta chains were read from a single sample in a study of T cells in tumors and immune-related adverse events. This table comes from immunoSEQ multiplex PCR, and its TCRdb copy is limited to in-frame clones, with some not included. The table has around 5,000 clones, less than 75% seen once. The sequencing here drew on gut tissue, taken from a patient treated with anti-PD-1 therapy. The receptors were gathered from a female donor with metastatic renal cell carcinoma. Each CDR3 is given with its conserved first and last residue. D genes are given only for firm matches. Clone size is stated in some rows and not others, as once, few, many or a class when expanded.

abundance	d_gene	v_gene	j_gene	CDR3nt	CDR3aa
NA	NA	TRBV29-1	TRBJ2-7	TGCAGCGTTGTGGGGGGTCGTGAGGCCTACGAGCAGTACTTC	CSVVGGREAYEQYF
few	TRBD2	TRBV5-4	TRBJ2-7	TGTGCCAGCAGCTTGAGCTCTAGCGGGGGGCTCCGCGAGCAGTACTTC	CASSLSSSGGLREQYF
few	NA	TRBV7-6	TRBJ1-6	TGTGCCAGCAGCTTAAGGGCGCCAGATTCACCCCTCCACTTT	CASSLRAPDSPLHF
NA	NA	TRBV4-1	TRBJ2-2	TGCGCCAGCAGCCAAGAGTTCTCCAGTTACACCGGGGAGCTGTTTTTT	CASSQEFSSYTGELFF
NA	TRBD1	TRBV7-2	TRBJ1-3	TGTGCCAGCAGCTTAACCGGGACAGGGAGGCACACCATATATTTT	CASSLTGTGRHTIYF
NA	NA	TRBV6-5	TRBJ1-3	TGTGCCAGCAGTTCTGCCGCCCTCTCTGGAAACACCATATATTTT	CASSSAALSGNTIYF
NA	NA	TRBV27	TRBJ1-3	TGTGCCAGCAGCCTCCTCCTCGGTCCTGGAAACACCATATATTTT	CASSLLLGPGNTIYF
NA	NA	TRBV28	TRBJ1-3	TGTGCCACCTGGGGGAAATTAGCTGGAAACACCATATATTTT	CATWGKLAGNTIYF
NA	NA	TRBV11-2	TRBJ1-3	TGTGCCAGCAGCTTATATGACAGCGGAAACACCATATATTTT	CASSLYDSGNTIYF
few	NA	TRBV6-4	TRBJ2-7	TGTGCCAGCAGTGACTCAACAGGCTCCCCTTCCGAGCAGTACTTC	CASSDSTGSPSEQYF
few	NA	TRBV10-3	TRBJ2-5	TGTGCCATCAGTGCTAGCGTGGGGGAACAAGAGACCCAGTACTTC	CAISASVGEQETQYF
NA	TRBD1	TRBV7-2	TRBJ1-1	TGTGCCAGCAGGGGGGGACAGGAGAACACTGAAGCTTTCTTT	CASRGGQENTEAFF
NA	NA	TRBV27	TRBJ1-1	TGTGCCAGCAGTCCCCCCCAGGGGACGCCTCCTTGGTCGGCTTTCTTT	CASSPPQGTPPWSAFF
NA	TRBD2	TRBV5-1	TRBJ2-3	TGCGCCAGCAGCGGCACTAGCGGGGGAGGGACAGATACGCAGTATTTT	CASSGTSGGGTDTQYF
NA	TRBD2	TRBV7-2	TRBJ2-3	TGTGCCAGCAGCTTTAGCGGGGGGGCCGGTGCAGATACGCAGTATTTT	CASSFSGGAGADTQYF
once	NA	TRBV28	TRBJ1-5	TGTGCCAGCAGATTGTATGGGGATCAGCCCCAGCATTTT	CASRLYGDQPQHF
NA	NA	TRBV30	TRBJ1-2	TGTGCCTGGAGTGCCCCAGGGAATAGTCCCTATGGCTACACCTTC	CAWSAPGNSPYGYTF
few	TRBD1	TRBV19	TRBJ1-1	TGTGCCAGTAGTATAGGCCCCCCTCCGGGACAGATGAACACTGAAGCTTTCTTT	CASSIGPPPGQMNTEAFF
few	NA	TRBV2	TRBJ2-3	TGTGCCAGCAATGGGGACTTGGGCACAGATACGCAGTATTTT	CASNGDLGTDTQYF
NA	NA	TRBV11-3	TRBJ2-1	TGTGCCAGCAGCTTAGCCGGGGGCCTCCAGGGAAAGCAGTTCTTC	CASSLAGGLQGKQFF
few	NA	TRBV6-1	TRBJ2-1	TGTGCCAGCAGTGTTTCCTGGGATACCAGCTCCTACAATGAGCAGTTCTTC	CASSVSWDTSSYNEQFF
NA	TRBD2	TRBV5-4	TRBJ2-7	TGTGCCAGCAGCAAAACTAGCGGGAGTTACGAGCAGTACTTC	CASSKTSGSYEQYF
NA	NA	TRBV5-1	TRBJ2-7	TGCGCCAGCAGCTTCAACATTGGCTCCTACGAGCAGTACTTC	CASSFNIGSYEQYF
NA	NA	TRBV6-5	TRBJ2-7	TGTGCCAGCGAAACGAACGGTCGGGAGCAGTACTTC	CASETNGREQYF
few	TRBD1	TRBV6-1	TRBJ1-2	TGTGCCAGCAGAGGGACAGGGGGGCTCTATGGCTACACCTTC	CASRGTGGLYGYTF
medium-sized	NA	TRBV5-4	TRBJ2-7	TGTGCCAGCAGCTTGTATGGCGTTACCTACGAGCAGTACTTC	CASSLYGVTYEQYF
NA	NA	TRBV6-1	TRBJ1-4	TGTGCCAGCAGCAGGGGAGAAGGGGCTAATGAAAAACTGTTTTTT	CASSRGEGANEKLFF
NA	NA	TRBV29-1	TRBJ1-1	TGCAGCGTTTACGACGGGTTGGCACGAGCTTTCTTT	CSVYDGLARAFF
few	NA	TRBV7-6	TRBJ1-1	TGTGCCAGCAGCGAGAGTGGTATATCTGAAGCTTTCTTT	CASSESGISEAFF
NA	NA	TRBV4-2	TRBJ2-3	TGTGCCAGCAGCGATGAGCGCGCTAGCACAGATACGCAGTATTTT	CASSDERASTDTQYF
NA	NA	TRBV6-6	TRBJ1-1	TGTGCCAGCAGTTACGGGGACACTGAAGCTTTCTTT	CASSYGDTEAFF
NA	NA	TRBV7-5	TRBJ2-4	TGTGTCAGAAGCTTAGCGCGACAGGGGGCGGCCAAAAACATTCAGTACTTC	CVRSLARQGAAKNIQYF
NA	TRBD2	TRBV15	TRBJ2-1	TGTGCCACCAGCCGAGGAGTGGGACTACAATCCAATGAGCAGTTCTTC	CATSRGVGLQSNEQFF
NA	TRBD1	TRBV2	TRBJ2-5	TGTGCCAGCAGTGAAAGGACAGGGGGGGAGACCCAGTACTTC	CASSERTGGETQYF
NA	TRBD2	TRBV7-2	TRBJ2-5	TGTGCCAGCAGCTCCCGAGCGGGGCAAGAGACCCAGTACTTC	CASSSRAGQETQYF
NA	NA	TRBV5-6	TRBJ2-5	TGTGCCAGCAGCCCCGAGGGAGTACAAGAGACCCAGTACTTC	CASSPEGVQETQYF
NA	NA	TRBV11-3	TRBJ2-1	TGTGCCAGCAGCTTAGTGGCTAGCAGCAGCGATGAGCAGTTCTTC	CASSLVASSSDEQFF
NA	NA	TRBV7-2	TRBJ1-2	TGTGCCAGCAGCACTTTTCACTTCTATGGCTACACCTTC	CASSTFHFYGYTF
NA	TRBD2	TRBV11-3	TRBJ2-7	TGTGCCAGCAGCTTATCCGGGGGGATAATGTCCTACGAGCAGTACTTC	CASSLSGGIMSYEQYF
NA	TRBD2	TRBV6-5	TRBJ2-7	TGTGCCAGCAGCTCCGCCGGGACTAGCGGGAACGAGCAGTACTTC	CASSSAGTSGNEQYF
medium-sized	NA	TRBV19	TRBJ1-1	TGTGCCAGTAGTATGGGGTATGGGGACACTGAAGCTTTCTTT	CASSMGYGDTEAFF
few	NA	TRBV19	TRBJ1-1	TGTGCCAGTAGTATTCAGCGAGAAAAGAGGGAAGCTTTCTTT	CASSIQREKREAFF
NA	NA	TRBV7-2	TRBJ2-3	TGTGCCAGCAGCTCGGACCCGGTGACGCAGTATTTT	CASSSDPVTQYF
NA	NA	TRBV5-4	TRBJ2-3	TGTGCCAGCAGTCCCCCCTCCACGCGGAACACAGATACGCAGTATTTT	CASSPPSTRNTDTQYF
medium-sized	TRBD2	TRBV4-1	TRBJ2-1	TGCGCCAGCAGCCAAGAGGGTTCCGGGACTAGTATGGAAGAGTTCTTC	CASSQEGSGTSMEEFF
NA	TRBD1	TRBV6-6	TRBJ2-7	TGTGCCAGCAGCTGGGGACAGGTGTCCTACGAGCAGTACTTC	CASSWGQVSYEQYF
NA	NA	TRBV19	TRBJ1-5	TGTGCCAGTAGTATTCAGGGCTTTGCTAGCAATCAGCCCCAGCATTTT	CASSIQGFASNQPQHF
NA	NA	TRBV30	TRBJ2-5	TGTGCCTGGAGTGTACCGGGGAAAGAGACCCAGTACTTC	CAWSVPGKETQYF
NA	NA	TRBV4-2	TRBJ2-3	TGTGCCAGCAGCCAAGACATGGGAGGCACAGATACGCAGTATTTT	CASSQDMGGTDTQYF
few	NA	TRBV5-5	TRBJ1-2	TGTGCCAGCAGCTTGGCAGGAGGCTATGGCTACACCTTC	CASSLAGGYGYTF
NA	NA	TRBV19	TRBJ1-1	TGTGCCAGTAGTATAGGGAGAGCTATCAACACTGAAGCTTTCTTT	CASSIGRAINTEAFF
medium-sized	TRBD1	TRBV18	TRBJ2-5	TGTGCCAGCTCACCGACAGGGATGCAAGAGACCCAGTACTTC	CASSPTGMQETQYF
NA	NA	TRBV21-1	TRBJ2-5	TGTGCCAGCCACTACAGGGAATCAGGGCAAGAGACCCAGTACTTC	CASHYRESGQETQYF
NA	NA	TRBV6-1	TRBJ2-3	TGTGCCAGCAGCCTACAGTCCTCTAGCACAGATACGCAGTATTTT	CASSLQSSSTDTQYF
NA	TRBD2	TRBV11-2	TRBJ2-2	TGTGCCAGCAGCTTCACGGCGGGGGGGCGTAGCACCGGGGAGCTGTTTTTT	CASSFTAGGRSTGELFF